The T cell receptor beta chain under discussion was sequenced for a study of cytomegalovirus exposure and HLA in healthy donors. The study ran its PCR with 60 Vbeta and 13 Jbeta primers. Clones were read by immunoSEQ multiplex PCR, and TCRdb kept only the in-frame ones, dropping some. The listing contains over 20,000 clones. Notes on this clone: Its antigen is currently unknown.

Overall study findings and caveats: In an earlier analysis, about 87% or about 30%: the productive usage of most TCR beta V segments. It was assumed in the presence/absence analyses that sequencing depth was roughly uniform across donors. Later analysis associated a missense DCLRE1C variant with TCR beta V- and J-gene trimming.

This receptor was taken from a man between 60 and 70 years old in good health and CMV-seropositive. The source material was PBMCs.

In nucleotides, the CDR3 is TGTGCCAGCAGCTTGACAGGGATTCGCGAGACCCAGTACTTC. This encodes CASSLTGIRETQYF. The rearrangement uses TRBV5-5 and TRBJ2-5; perhaps TRBD1 as D (6 bases). The V and J ends lost 1 base and 5 bases respectively, with 12 bases between them. The germline V gene encodes CDR1 SGHKS and CDR2 YYEKEE (reference sequence). The CDR3 has 14 residues.